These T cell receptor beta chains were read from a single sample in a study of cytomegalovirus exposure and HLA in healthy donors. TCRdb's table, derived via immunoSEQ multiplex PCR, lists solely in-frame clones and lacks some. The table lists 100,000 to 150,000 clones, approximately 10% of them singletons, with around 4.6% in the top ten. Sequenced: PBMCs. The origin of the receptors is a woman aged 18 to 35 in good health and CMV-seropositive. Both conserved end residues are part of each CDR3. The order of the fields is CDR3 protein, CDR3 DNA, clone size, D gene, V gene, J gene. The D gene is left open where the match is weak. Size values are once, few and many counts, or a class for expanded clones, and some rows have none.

cdr3_aa: CASSLGTVGEKLFF; cdr3_nt: TGTGCCAGCAGCCTAGGGACAGTAGGTGAAAAACTGTTTTTT; clone_size: .; d_call: TRBD1; v_call: TRBV28; j_call: TRBJ1-4
cdr3_aa: CASSLNEKLFF; cdr3_nt: TGTGCCAGCAGTCTTAATGAAAAACTGTTTTTT; clone_size: few; d_call: .; v_call: TRBV6-6; j_call: TRBJ1-4
cdr3_aa: CASSKGSGRQNEQFF; cdr3_nt: TGTGCCAGCAGCAAAGGAAGCGGGAGGCAAAATGAGCAGTTCTTC; clone_size: few; d_call: .; v_call: TRBV21-1; j_call: TRBJ2-1
cdr3_aa: CASSLGGSSGNNIYF; cdr3_nt: TGTGCCAGCAGCTTGGGAGGGAGCTCTGGAAACAACATATATTTT; clone_size: .; d_call: .; v_call: TRBV5-4; j_call: TRBJ1-3
cdr3_aa: CASSLEGGQPQHF; cdr3_nt: TGTGCCAGCAGCTTAGAGGGAGGCCAGCCCCAGCATTTT; clone_size: few; d_call: .; v_call: TRBV7-9; j_call: TRBJ1-5
cdr3_aa: CASSRGSSNQPQHF; cdr3_nt: TGTGCCAGCAGCCGAGGTTCTAGCAATCAGCCCCAGCATTTT; clone_size: .; d_call: .; v_call: TRBV13; j_call: TRBJ1-5
cdr3_aa: CASSSTGTYEQYF; cdr3_nt: TGTGCCAGCAGTTCTACAGGGACCTACGAGCAGTACTTC; clone_size: .; d_call: .; v_call: TRBV28; j_call: TRBJ2-7
cdr3_aa: CANGGAGGYTF; cdr3_nt: TGTGCCAACGGTGGGGCCGGGGGCTACACCTTC; clone_size: few; d_call: .; v_call: TRBV6-1; j_call: TRBJ1-2
cdr3_aa: CASSDSGSTNEQFF; cdr3_nt: TGTGCCAGCAGTGATAGTGGGAGTACAAATGAGCAGTTCTTC; clone_size: .; d_call: .; v_call: TRBV6-4; j_call: TRBJ2-1
cdr3_aa: CASTRALSNYGYTF; cdr3_nt: TGTGCCAGTACCAGGGCCTTGAGTAACTATGGCTACACCTTC; clone_size: many; d_call: .; v_call: TRBV19; j_call: TRBJ1-2
cdr3_aa: CASNPGEGSYNEQFF; cdr3_nt: TGTGCCAGCAATCCCGGGGAGGGATCCTACAATGAGCAGTTCTTC; clone_size: few; d_call: TRBD2; v_call: TRBV6-1; j_call: TRBJ2-1
cdr3_aa: CASSRVGRTSTDTQYF; cdr3_nt: TGTGCCAGCAGCCGTGTCGGGCGGACTAGCACAGATACGCAGTATTTT; clone_size: few; d_call: .; v_call: TRBV9; j_call: TRBJ2-3
cdr3_aa: CASSLLAVNYGYTF; cdr3_nt: TGTGCCAGCAGTTTGCTGGCGGTTAACTATGGCTACACCTTC; clone_size: .; d_call: .; v_call: TRBV28; j_call: TRBJ1-2
cdr3_aa: CASSQAGGLGGYTF; cdr3_nt: TGTGCCAGCAGCCAAGCCGGGGGGCTGGGTGGCTACACCTTC; clone_size: few; d_call: .; v_call: TRBV7-2; j_call: TRBJ1-2
cdr3_aa: CASRTGLAGELFF; cdr3_nt: TGTGCCAGCAGGACAGGGCTTGCCGGGGAGCTGTTTTTT; clone_size: few; d_call: TRBD1; v_call: TRBV6-5; j_call: TRBJ2-2
cdr3_aa: CASSDWAGVANEQFF; cdr3_nt: TGTGCCAGCAGTGACTGGGCGGGAGTAGCCAATGAGCAGTTCTTC; clone_size: .; d_call: TRBD2; v_call: TRBV6-4; j_call: TRBJ2-1
cdr3_aa: CASSLEDSKNGYTF; cdr3_nt: TGTGCCAGCAGCTTAGAAGACAGCAAAAATGGCTACACCTTC; clone_size: few; d_call: .; v_call: TRBV11-2; j_call: TRBJ1-2
cdr3_aa: CASSSGGPTGELFF; cdr3_nt: TGTGCCAGCAGCTCCGGAGGACCCACCGGGGAGCTGTTTTTT; clone_size: few; d_call: .; v_call: TRBV7-3; j_call: TRBJ2-2
cdr3_aa: CASSLKYRQNTEAFF; cdr3_nt: TGTGCCAGCAGCTTGAAGTACAGACAGAACACTGAAGCTTTCTTT; clone_size: few; d_call: .; v_call: TRBV5-6; j_call: TRBJ1-1
cdr3_aa: CASRRPSGPQETQYF; cdr3_nt: TGTGCCAGCAGGCGTCCTAGTGGCCCGCAAGAGACCCAGTACTTC; clone_size: .; d_call: .; v_call: TRBV7-2; j_call: TRBJ2-5
cdr3_aa: CSASGGGYEGGNEQFF; cdr3_nt: TGCAGCGCCTCGGGCGGCGGTTACGAGGGTGGCAATGAGCAGTTCTTC; clone_size: .; d_call: .; v_call: TRBV29-1; j_call: TRBJ2-1
cdr3_aa: CATSPQLVSNEQYF; cdr3_nt: TGTGCCACCTCGCCGCAACTAGTTTCCAACGAGCAGTACTTC; clone_size: few; d_call: .; v_call: TRBV6-1; j_call: TRBJ2-7
cdr3_aa: CASSEYETGFYEQYF; cdr3_nt: TGTGCCAGCAGCGAATACGAGACAGGTTTCTACGAGCAGTACTTC; clone_size: .; d_call: .; v_call: TRBV11-2; j_call: TRBJ2-7
cdr3_aa: CASSLDSGSYEQYF; cdr3_nt: TGTGCCAGCAGCCTGGACTCCGGCTCCTACGAGCAGTACTTC; clone_size: few; d_call: .; v_call: TRBV7-2; j_call: TRBJ2-7
cdr3_aa: CASSTGQGDTDTQYF; cdr3_nt: TGTGCCAGTAGCACGGGACAGGGGGATACAGATACGCAGTATTTT; clone_size: .; d_call: TRBD1; v_call: TRBV19; j_call: TRBJ2-3
cdr3_aa: CASSDRLAGGGTQYF; cdr3_nt: TGTGCCAGCAGTGATAGACTAGCGGGAGGAGGTACGCAGTATTTT; clone_size: few; d_call: TRBD2; v_call: TRBV25-1; j_call: TRBJ2-3
cdr3_aa: CASSLDAGSYNEQFF; cdr3_nt: TGCGCCAGCAGCTTGGACGCGGGATCCTACAATGAGCAGTTCTTC; clone_size: .; d_call: .; v_call: TRBV5-1; j_call: TRBJ2-1
cdr3_aa: CASSEERRGVVNEKLFF; cdr3_nt: TGTGCCAGCAGTGAAGAACGAAGGGGTGTTGTTAATGAAAAACTGTTTTTT; clone_size: few; d_call: .; v_call: TRBV6-1; j_call: TRBJ1-4
cdr3_aa: CAWSRGDSRMNTEAFF; cdr3_nt: TGTGCCTGGAGTCGAGGGGACTCCAGAATGAACACTGAAGCTTTCTTT; clone_size: few; d_call: .; v_call: TRBV30; j_call: TRBJ1-1
cdr3_aa: CAWSEPWTGERQPQHF; cdr3_nt: TGTGCCTGGAGTGAGCCCTGGACAGGCGAGCGGCAGCCCCAGCATTTT; clone_size: .; d_call: TRBD1; v_call: TRBV30; j_call: TRBJ1-5
cdr3_aa: CASSAQDLVYEQYF; cdr3_nt: TGTGCCAGCAGCGCCCAGGACTTGGTCTACGAGCAGTACTTC; clone_size: .; d_call: .; v_call: TRBV7-8; j_call: TRBJ2-7
cdr3_aa: CASSPRRQMNTEAFF; cdr3_nt: TGTGCCAGCTCACCACGCAGACAAATGAACACTGAAGCTTTCTTT; clone_size: .; d_call: .; v_call: TRBV18; j_call: TRBJ1-1
cdr3_aa: CAISETYNEQFF; cdr3_nt: TGTGCCATCAGTGAAACTTACAATGAGCAGTTCTTC; clone_size: few; d_call: .; v_call: TRBV10-3; j_call: TRBJ2-1
cdr3_aa: CASTTRQGTNEKLFF; cdr3_nt: TGTGCCAGCACCACCCGACAGGGTACTAATGAAAAACTGTTTTTT; clone_size: few; d_call: TRBD1; v_call: TRBV6-1; j_call: TRBJ1-4
cdr3_aa: CASSGTGNQPQHF; cdr3_nt: TGTGCCAGCAGTGGGACAGGCAATCAGCCCCAGCATTTT; clone_size: .; d_call: .; v_call: TRBV2; j_call: TRBJ1-5
cdr3_aa: CASSPKYGGLANHNEQFF; cdr3_nt: TGCGCCAGCAGCCCGAAATACGGGGGACTAGCGAATCACAATGAGCAGTTCTTC; clone_size: few; d_call: TRBD2; v_call: TRBV4-1; j_call: TRBJ2-1
cdr3_aa: CASSFGAEQFF; cdr3_nt: TGTGCCAGCAGCTTTGGGGCTGAGCAGTTCTTC; clone_size: few; d_call: .; v_call: TRBV28; j_call: TRBJ2-1
cdr3_aa: CAWSRTGSETQYF; cdr3_nt: TGTGCCTGGAGTAGGACTGGCAGCGAGACCCAGTACTTC; clone_size: .; d_call: .; v_call: TRBV30; j_call: TRBJ2-5
cdr3_aa: CASSLLSNPGYYGYTF; cdr3_nt: TGTGCCAGCAGTTTACTTTCAAACCCAGGGTACTATGGCTACACCTTC; clone_size: .; d_call: .; v_call: TRBV27; j_call: TRBJ1-2
cdr3_aa: CASSVGLAGGIGELFF; cdr3_nt: TGTGCCAGCAGCGTAGGACTAGCGGGAGGCATCGGGGAGCTGTTTTTT; clone_size: few; d_call: TRBD2; v_call: TRBV9; j_call: TRBJ2-2
cdr3_aa: CASSYPDSVSEQYF; cdr3_nt: TGTGCCAGCAGTTACCCCGACTCGGTTAGCGAGCAGTACTTC; clone_size: many; d_call: .; v_call: TRBV6-6; j_call: TRBJ2-7
cdr3_aa: CASSLGGGPDEQYF; cdr3_nt: TGTGCCAGCAGCCTTGGTGGGGGCCCCGACGAGCAGTACTTC; clone_size: .; d_call: .; v_call: TRBV7-9; j_call: TRBJ2-7
cdr3_aa: CAIRDSWATGELFF; cdr3_nt: TGTGCCATCAGGGACAGTTGGGCTACCGGGGAGCTGTTTTTT; clone_size: few; d_call: TRBD1; v_call: TRBV6-1; j_call: TRBJ2-2
cdr3_aa: CASSLIAGQGGGGEQYF; cdr3_nt: TGTGCCAGCAGTTTAATAGCCGGACAGGGTGGCGGTGGCGAGCAGTACTTC; clone_size: .; d_call: TRBD1; v_call: TRBV28; j_call: TRBJ2-7
cdr3_aa: CASTILGNTGELFF; cdr3_nt: TGTGCCAGCACGATACTCGGGAACACCGGGGAGCTGTTTTTT; clone_size: few; d_call: .; v_call: TRBV6-5; j_call: TRBJ2-2
cdr3_aa: CASKQGQGRGYTF; cdr3_nt: TGTGCCAGCAAGCAAGGACAGGGACGTGGCTACACCTTC; clone_size: .; d_call: TRBD1; v_call: TRBV6-5; j_call: TRBJ1-2
cdr3_aa: CSGKGLLKAFF; cdr3_nt: TGCAGTGGTAAGGGACTCCTGAAAGCTTTCTTT; clone_size: few; d_call: .; v_call: TRBV20-1; j_call: TRBJ1-1
cdr3_aa: CASSTPTGDSGNTIYF; cdr3_nt: TGTGCCAGCAGCACCCCTACCGGGGACTCTGGAAACACCATATATTTT; clone_size: .; d_call: .; v_call: TRBV7-9; j_call: TRBJ1-3
cdr3_aa: CASRGRGTGELFF; cdr3_nt: TGTGCCAGCAGGGGCCGGGGAACCGGGGAGCTGTTTTTT; clone_size: .; d_call: .; v_call: TRBV6-5; j_call: TRBJ2-2
cdr3_aa: CASSPRGSTEAFF; cdr3_nt: TGTGCCAGCAGCCCCCGCGGTAGCACTGAAGCTTTCTTT; clone_size: few; d_call: .; v_call: TRBV6-5; j_call: TRBJ1-1
cdr3_aa: CASSIGQSEQFF; cdr3_nt: TGTGCCAGTAGTATCGGTCAAAGCGAGCAGTTCTTC; clone_size: .; d_call: .; v_call: TRBV19; j_call: TRBJ2-1
cdr3_aa: CASSLEGQGAFNYGYTF; cdr3_nt: TGTGCCAGCAGCTTAGAGGGACAGGGCGCCTTCAACTATGGCTACACCTTC; clone_size: few; d_call: TRBD1; v_call: TRBV7-9; j_call: TRBJ1-2
cdr3_aa: CASSGGESSYNEQFF; cdr3_nt: TGTGCCAGCAGTGGCGGGGAGAGCTCCTACAATGAGCAGTTCTTC; clone_size: .; d_call: .; v_call: TRBV28; j_call: TRBJ2-1
cdr3_aa: CASSEVGRQGLVGQYF; cdr3_nt: TGTGCCAGCAGTGAAGTGGGTCGACAGGGACTGGTGGGGCAGTACTTC; clone_size: few; d_call: .; v_call: TRBV6-1; j_call: TRBJ2-7
cdr3_aa: CASSLDRGTGELFF; cdr3_nt: TGTGCCAGCAGCTTGGACAGGGGCACCGGGGAGCTGTTTTTT; clone_size: .; d_call: TRBD1; v_call: TRBV7-6; j_call: TRBJ2-2
cdr3_aa: CASSTPGDQPQHF; cdr3_nt: TGTGCCAGCAGTACCCCAGGGGATCAGCCCCAGCATTTT; clone_size: .; d_call: .; v_call: TRBV28; j_call: TRBJ1-5